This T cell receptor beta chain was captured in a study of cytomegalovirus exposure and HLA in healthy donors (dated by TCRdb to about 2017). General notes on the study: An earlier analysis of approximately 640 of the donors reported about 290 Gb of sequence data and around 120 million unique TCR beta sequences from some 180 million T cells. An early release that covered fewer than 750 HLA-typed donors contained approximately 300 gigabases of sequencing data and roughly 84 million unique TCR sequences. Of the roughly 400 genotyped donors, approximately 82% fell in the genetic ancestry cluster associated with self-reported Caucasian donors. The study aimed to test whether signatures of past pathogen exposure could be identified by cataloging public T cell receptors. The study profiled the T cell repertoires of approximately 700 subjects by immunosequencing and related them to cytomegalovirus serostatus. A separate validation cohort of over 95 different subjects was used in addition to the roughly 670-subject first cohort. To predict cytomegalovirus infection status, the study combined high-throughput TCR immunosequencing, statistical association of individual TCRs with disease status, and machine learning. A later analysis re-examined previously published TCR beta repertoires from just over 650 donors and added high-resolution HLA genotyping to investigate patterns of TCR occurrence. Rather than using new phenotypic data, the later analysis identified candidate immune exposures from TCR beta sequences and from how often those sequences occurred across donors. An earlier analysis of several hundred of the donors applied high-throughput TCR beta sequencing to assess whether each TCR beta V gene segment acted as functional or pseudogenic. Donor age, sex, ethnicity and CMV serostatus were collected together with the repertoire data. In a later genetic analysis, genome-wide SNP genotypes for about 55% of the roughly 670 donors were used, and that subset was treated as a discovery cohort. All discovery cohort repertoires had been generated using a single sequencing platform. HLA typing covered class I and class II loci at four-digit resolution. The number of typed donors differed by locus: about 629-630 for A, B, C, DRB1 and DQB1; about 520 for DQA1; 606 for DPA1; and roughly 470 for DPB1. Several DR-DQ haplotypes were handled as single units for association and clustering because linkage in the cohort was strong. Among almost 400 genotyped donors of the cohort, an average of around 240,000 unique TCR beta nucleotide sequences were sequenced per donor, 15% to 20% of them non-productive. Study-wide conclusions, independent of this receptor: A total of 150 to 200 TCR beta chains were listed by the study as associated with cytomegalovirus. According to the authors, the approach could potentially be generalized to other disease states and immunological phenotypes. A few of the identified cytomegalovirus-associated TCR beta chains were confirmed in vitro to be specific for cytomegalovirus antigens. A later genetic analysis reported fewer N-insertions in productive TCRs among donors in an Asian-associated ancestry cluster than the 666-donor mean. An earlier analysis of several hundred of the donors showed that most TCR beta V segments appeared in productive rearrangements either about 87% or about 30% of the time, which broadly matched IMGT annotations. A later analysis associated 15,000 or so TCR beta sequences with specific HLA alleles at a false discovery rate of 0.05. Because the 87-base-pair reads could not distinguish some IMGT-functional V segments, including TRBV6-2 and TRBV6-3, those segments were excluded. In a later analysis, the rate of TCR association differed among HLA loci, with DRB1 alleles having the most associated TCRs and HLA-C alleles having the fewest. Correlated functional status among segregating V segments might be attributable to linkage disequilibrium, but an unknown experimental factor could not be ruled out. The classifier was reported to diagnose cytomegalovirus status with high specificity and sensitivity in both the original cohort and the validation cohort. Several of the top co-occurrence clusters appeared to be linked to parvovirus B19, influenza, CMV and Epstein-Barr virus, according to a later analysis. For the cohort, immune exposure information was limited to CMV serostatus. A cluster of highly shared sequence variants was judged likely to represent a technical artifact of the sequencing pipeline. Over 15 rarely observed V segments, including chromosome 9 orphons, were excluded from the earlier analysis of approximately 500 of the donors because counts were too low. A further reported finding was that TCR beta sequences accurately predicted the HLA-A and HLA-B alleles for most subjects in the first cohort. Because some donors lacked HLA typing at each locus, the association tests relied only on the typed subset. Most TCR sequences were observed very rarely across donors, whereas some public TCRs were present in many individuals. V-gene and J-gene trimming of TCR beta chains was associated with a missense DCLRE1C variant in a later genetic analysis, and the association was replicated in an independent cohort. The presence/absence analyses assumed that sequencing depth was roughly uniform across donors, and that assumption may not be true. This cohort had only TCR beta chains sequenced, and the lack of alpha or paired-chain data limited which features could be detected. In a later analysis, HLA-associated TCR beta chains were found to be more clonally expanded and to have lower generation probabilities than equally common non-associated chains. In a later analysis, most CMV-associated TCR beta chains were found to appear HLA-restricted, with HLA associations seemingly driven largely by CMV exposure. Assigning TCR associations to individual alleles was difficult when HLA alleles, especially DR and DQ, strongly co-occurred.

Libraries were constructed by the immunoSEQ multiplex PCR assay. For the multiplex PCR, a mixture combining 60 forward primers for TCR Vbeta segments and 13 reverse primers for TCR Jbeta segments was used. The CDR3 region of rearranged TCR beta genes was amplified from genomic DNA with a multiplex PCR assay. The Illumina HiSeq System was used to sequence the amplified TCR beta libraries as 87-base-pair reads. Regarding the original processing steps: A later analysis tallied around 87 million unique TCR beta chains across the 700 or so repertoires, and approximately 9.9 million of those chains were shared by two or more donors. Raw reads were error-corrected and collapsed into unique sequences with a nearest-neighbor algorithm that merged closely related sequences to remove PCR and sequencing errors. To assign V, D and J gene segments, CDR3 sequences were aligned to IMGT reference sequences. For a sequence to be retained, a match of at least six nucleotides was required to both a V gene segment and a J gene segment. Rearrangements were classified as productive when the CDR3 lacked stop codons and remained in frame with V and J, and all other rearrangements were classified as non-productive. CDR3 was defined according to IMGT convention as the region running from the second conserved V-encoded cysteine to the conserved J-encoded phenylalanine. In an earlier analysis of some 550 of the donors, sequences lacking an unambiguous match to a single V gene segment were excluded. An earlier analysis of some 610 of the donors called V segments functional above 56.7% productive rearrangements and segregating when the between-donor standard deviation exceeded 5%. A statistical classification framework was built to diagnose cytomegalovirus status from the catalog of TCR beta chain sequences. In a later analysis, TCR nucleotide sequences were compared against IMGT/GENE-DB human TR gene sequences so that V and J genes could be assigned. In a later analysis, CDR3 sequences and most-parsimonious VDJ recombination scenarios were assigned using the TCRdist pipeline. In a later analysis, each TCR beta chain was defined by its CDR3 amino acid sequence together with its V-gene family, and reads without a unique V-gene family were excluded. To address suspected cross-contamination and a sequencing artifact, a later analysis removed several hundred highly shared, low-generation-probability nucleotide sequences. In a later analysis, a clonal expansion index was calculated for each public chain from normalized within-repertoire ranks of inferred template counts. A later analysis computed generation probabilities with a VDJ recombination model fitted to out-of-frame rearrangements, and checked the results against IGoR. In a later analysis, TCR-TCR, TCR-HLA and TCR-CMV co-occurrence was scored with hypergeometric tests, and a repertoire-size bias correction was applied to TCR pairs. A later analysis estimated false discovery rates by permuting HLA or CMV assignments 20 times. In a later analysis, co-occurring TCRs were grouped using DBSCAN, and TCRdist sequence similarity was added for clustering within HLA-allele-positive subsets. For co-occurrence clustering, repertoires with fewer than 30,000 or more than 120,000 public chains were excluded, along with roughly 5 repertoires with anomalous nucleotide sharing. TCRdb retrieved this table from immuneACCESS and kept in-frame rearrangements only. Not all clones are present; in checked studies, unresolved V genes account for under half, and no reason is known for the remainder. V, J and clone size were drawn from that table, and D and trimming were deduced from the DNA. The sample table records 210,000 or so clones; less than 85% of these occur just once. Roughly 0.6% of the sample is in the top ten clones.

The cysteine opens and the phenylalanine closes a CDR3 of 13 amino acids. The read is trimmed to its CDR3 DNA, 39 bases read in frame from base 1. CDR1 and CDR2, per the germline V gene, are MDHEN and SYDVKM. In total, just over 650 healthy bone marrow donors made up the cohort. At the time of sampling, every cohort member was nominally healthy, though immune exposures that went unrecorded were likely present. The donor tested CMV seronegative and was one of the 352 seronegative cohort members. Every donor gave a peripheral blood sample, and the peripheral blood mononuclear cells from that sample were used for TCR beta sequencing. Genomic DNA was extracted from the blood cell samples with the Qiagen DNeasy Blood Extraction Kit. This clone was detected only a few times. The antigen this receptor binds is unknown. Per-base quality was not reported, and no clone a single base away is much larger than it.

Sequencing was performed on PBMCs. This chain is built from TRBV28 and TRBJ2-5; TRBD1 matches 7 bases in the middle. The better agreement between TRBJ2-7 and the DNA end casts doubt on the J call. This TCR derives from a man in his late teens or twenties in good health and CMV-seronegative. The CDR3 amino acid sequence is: CACSGTASYEQYF. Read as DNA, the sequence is TGTGCCTGTTCCGGGACAGCTTCCTACGAGCAGTACTTC.